Listed below are T cell receptor beta chains from one sample, sequenced in a study of T cell repertoires in cytomegalovirus infection. No cognate antigen is known for these TCRs. TCRdb recomputed calls from the reads with MiXCR, one row per CDR3 protein. The table records more than 50,000 distinct CDR3 sequences, 25% to 40% of them present only once. Specimen: PBMCs, sequenced either directly or after in vitro stimulation (not recorded which). These TCRs come from a human donor in good health (CMV status not recorded). Some clones in this sample may be carry-over from other donors' samples. CDR3s include the opening cysteine and the closing phenylalanine or tryptophan. A D gene is named only where the DNA matches it firmly. Some rows have no size entry. The others give once, few or many, or a class for an expanded clone.

D gene: TRBD2; clone size: once; J gene: TRBJ2-7; V gene: TRBV10-3; CDR3 DNA: TGTGCCATCAGTGCACTAGCGGGAGTGGGTGGCTACGAGCAGTACTTC; CDR3 protein: CAISALAGVGGYEQYF
D gene: .; clone size: many; J gene: TRBJ2-7; V gene: TRBV7-9; CDR3 DNA: TGTGCCAGCAGCTTGTTAGACGGGGAGCAGTACTTC; CDR3 protein: CASSLLDGEQYF
D gene: .; clone size: .; J gene: TRBJ2-5; V gene: TRBV11-2; CDR3 DNA: TGTGCCAGCAGCTTAAATAGAGGGGCAGAGACCCAGTACTTC; CDR3 protein: CASSLNRGAETQYF
D gene: .; clone size: many; J gene: TRBJ2-7; V gene: TRBV7-9; CDR3 DNA: TGTGCCGGGAGGGGGAGAGGCGGCTACGAGCAGTACTTC; CDR3 protein: CAGRGRGGYEQYF
D gene: .; clone size: .; J gene: TRBJ1-2; V gene: TRBV6-2/TRBV6-3; CDR3 DNA: TGTGCCAGCACCCAGGGTGTTAACTATGGCTACACCTTC; CDR3 protein: CASTQGVNYGYTF
D gene: TRBD2; clone size: few; J gene: TRBJ2-7; V gene: TRBV7-9; CDR3 DNA: TGTGCCAGCAGCCCCACGGCGGGAGGCTCCTACGAGCAGTACTTC; CDR3 protein: CASSPTAGGSYEQYF
D gene: .; clone size: .; J gene: TRBJ2-5; V gene: TRBV20-1; CDR3 DNA: TGCAGTGCTAGAGCGGACCCCCCTAAAGAGACCCAGTACTTC; CDR3 protein: CSARADPPKETQYF
D gene: TRBD2; clone size: .; J gene: TRBJ2-1; V gene: TRBV2; CDR3 DNA: TGTGCCAGCAGGGAGGGACTAGCGGGAGTCGATGAGCAGTTCTTC; CDR3 protein: CASREGLAGVDEQFF
D gene: TRBD1; clone size: many; J gene: TRBJ1-2; V gene: TRBV7-9; CDR3 DNA: TGTGCCAGCAGCCAGAAATTGGGACAGGGGAATAGCTACACCTTC; CDR3 protein: CASSQKLGQGNSYTF
D gene: .; clone size: few; J gene: TRBJ1-2; V gene: TRBV7-6; CDR3 DNA: TGTGCCAGCAGCCAAGCCCCACAGGTTGGGGTCCCCACCTTC; CDR3 protein: CASSQAPQVGVPTF
D gene: .; clone size: few; J gene: TRBJ2-1; V gene: TRBV7-2; CDR3 DNA: TGTGCCAGCAGCTCAAGGACCAATGAGCAGTTCTTC; CDR3 protein: CASSSRTNEQFF
D gene: .; clone size: .; J gene: TRBJ1-1; V gene: TRBV7-2; CDR3 DNA: TGTGCCAGCAGCGCTACGACCCTGAACACTGAAGCTTTCTTT; CDR3 protein: CASSATTLNTEAFF
D gene: .; clone size: .; J gene: TRBJ1-1; V gene: TRBV6-2/TRBV6-3; CDR3 DNA: TGTGCCAGCAATCGGGGCTGGGGCACTGAAGCTTTCTTT; CDR3 protein: CASNRGWGTEAFF
D gene: .; clone size: .; J gene: TRBJ1-6; V gene: TRBV7-2; CDR3 DNA: TGTGCCAGCAGCTTAGTTGGGGGAAATTCACCCCTCCACTTT; CDR3 protein: CASSLVGGNSPLHF
D gene: .; clone size: .; J gene: TRBJ1-1; V gene: TRBV29-1; CDR3 DNA: TGCAGCGTTGCGAGACAGGCGCTCCACACTGAAGCTTTCTTT; CDR3 protein: CSVARQALHTEAFF
D gene: TRBD2; clone size: .; J gene: TRBJ2-1; V gene: TRBV11-2; CDR3 DNA: TGTGCCAGCAGCGGGAGCCCTAGCGGGAGGCGGTACAATGAGCAGTTCTTC; CDR3 protein: CASSGSPSGRRYNEQFF
D gene: TRBD1; clone size: many; J gene: TRBJ1-3; V gene: TRBV6-1; CDR3 DNA: TGTGCCAGCAGCAGCACTACAGGGGCGGCTGGAAACACCATATATTTT; CDR3 protein: CASSSTTGAAGNTIYF
D gene: .; clone size: .; J gene: TRBJ1-1; V gene: TRBV7-9; CDR3 DNA: TGTGCCAGCAGTCCTTTTTTTAAACAGACTGAAGCTTTCTTT; CDR3 protein: CASSPFFKQTEAFF
D gene: TRBD2; clone size: .; J gene: TRBJ2-5; V gene: TRBV30; CDR3 DNA: TGTGCCTGGAGTCTAGCGGGAGAAGAGACCCAGTACTTC; CDR3 protein: CAWSLAGEETQYF
D gene: .; clone size: few; J gene: TRBJ1-6; V gene: TRBV6-2/TRBV6-3; CDR3 DNA: TGTGCCAGCAGTTACGGTCGGCGCCTCCACTTT; CDR3 protein: CASSYGRRLHF
D gene: .; clone size: .; J gene: TRBJ1-1; V gene: TRBV7-1; CDR3 DNA: TGTGCCAGCACCTGGAGGAGCACTGAAGCTTTCTTT; CDR3 protein: CASTWRSTEAFF
D gene: .; clone size: .; J gene: TRBJ1-2; V gene: TRBV2; CDR3 DNA: TGTGCCAGCAGGCCCAAGGGGTTCCCTGGCTACACCTTC; CDR3 protein: CASRPKGFPGYTF
D gene: .; clone size: many; J gene: TRBJ2-1; V gene: TRBV7-8; CDR3 DNA: TGTGCCAGCAGCTTAAGGGGGGGGTCCCCCTACAATGAGCAGTTCTTC; CDR3 protein: CASSLRGGSPYNEQFF
D gene: TRBD2; clone size: many; J gene: TRBJ2-1; V gene: TRBV7-2; CDR3 DNA: TGTGCCAGCAGCTATCGACTAGCGTGGAATGAGCAGTTCTTC; CDR3 protein: CASSYRLAWNEQFF
D gene: .; clone size: .; J gene: TRBJ1-2; V gene: TRBV5-5; CDR3 DNA: TGTGCCAGCAGCTTGGTACAGGAGGTTGATGGCTACACCTTC; CDR3 protein: CASSLVQEVDGYTF
D gene: .; clone size: .; J gene: TRBJ1-2; V gene: TRBV7-6; CDR3 DNA: TGTGCCAGCAGCGGTCTGGACTGGAACTATGGCTACACCTTC; CDR3 protein: CASSGLDWNYGYTF
D gene: TRBD2; clone size: few; J gene: TRBJ2-7; V gene: TRBV15; CDR3 DNA: TGTGCCACCAGTAGAGACCCTCTAGCGGGCACCGACGAGCAGTACTTC; CDR3 protein: CATSRDPLAGTDEQYF
D gene: .; clone size: many; J gene: TRBJ2-7; V gene: TRBV7-2; CDR3 DNA: TGTGCCAGCAGCACCGAGCCAGGCTCCTACGAGCAGTACTTC; CDR3 protein: CASSTEPGSYEQYF
D gene: .; clone size: .; J gene: TRBJ2-3; V gene: TRBV6-6; CDR3 DNA: TGTGCCAGCAGTTACGGGTCGCGCACAGATACGCAGTATTTT; CDR3 protein: CASSYGSRTDTQYF
D gene: TRBD2; clone size: few; J gene: TRBJ2-5; V gene: TRBV10-3; CDR3 DNA: TGTGCCATCAGTGAGTCTGGAGCGGGAGGACAAGAGACCCAGTACTTC; CDR3 protein: CAISESGAGGQETQYF
D gene: .; clone size: few; J gene: TRBJ2-6; V gene: TRBV7-8; CDR3 DNA: TGTGCCAGCAGCTTACCAGGACCGAGCTCTGGGGCCAACGTCCTGACTTTC; CDR3 protein: CASSLPGPSSGANVLTF
D gene: .; clone size: many; J gene: TRBJ2-3; V gene: TRBV7-2; CDR3 DNA: TGTGCCAGCAGCTTTCAGGGCACAGATACGCAGTATTTT; CDR3 protein: CASSFQGTDTQYF
D gene: .; clone size: .; J gene: TRBJ1-5; V gene: TRBV19; CDR3 DNA: TGTGCCAGTAGTAGGGGGCCCCGCGATCAGCCCCAGCATTTT; CDR3 protein: CASSRGPRDQPQHF
D gene: TRBD2; clone size: .; J gene: TRBJ2-5; V gene: TRBV7-2; CDR3 DNA: TGTGCCAGCAGCTTAGCGGGAAGCGGGGGGTGGGGAGAGACCCAGTACTTC; CDR3 protein: CASSLAGSGGWGETQYF
D gene: .; clone size: few; J gene: TRBJ1-5; V gene: TRBV4-1; CDR3 DNA: TGCGCCAGCAGCCAACAGGCCTTCTCAGGGGAGGAAAGCAATCAGCCCCAGCATTTT; CDR3 protein: CASSQQAFSGEESNQPQHF
D gene: .; clone size: few; J gene: TRBJ1-3; V gene: TRBV3-1; CDR3 DNA: TGTGCCAGCAGCCGACCGGGAAACTCTGGAAACACCATATATTTT; CDR3 protein: CASSRPGNSGNTIYF
D gene: .; clone size: few; J gene: TRBJ1-2; V gene: TRBV7-4; CDR3 DNA: TGTGCCAGCACCCCCACGGCAGAATCTTATGGCTACACCTTC; CDR3 protein: CASTPTAESYGYTF
D gene: TRBD1; clone size: .; J gene: TRBJ2-4; V gene: TRBV7-2; CDR3 DNA: TGTGCCAGCAGCCAACAGTGGCGGCGATCAGGGGGAAACTTTCAGTACTTC; CDR3 protein: CASSQQWRRSGGNFQYF
D gene: TRBD2; clone size: .; J gene: TRBJ2-1; V gene: TRBV7-2; CDR3 DNA: TGTGCCAGCAGCACCATAGCGGGGGGGCCTAATGAGCAGTTCTTC; CDR3 protein: CASSTIAGGPNEQFF
D gene: .; clone size: many; J gene: TRBJ1-3; V gene: TRBV7-8; CDR3 DNA: TGTGCCAGCAGCTCCCTAGGGAACACCATATATTTT; CDR3 protein: CASSSLGNTIYF
D gene: .; clone size: .; J gene: TRBJ2-7; V gene: TRBV6-8; CDR3 DNA: TGTGCCAGCAGCTGTAGCGGTTCAAGCTCCTACGAGCAGTACTTC; CDR3 protein: CASSCSGSSSYEQYF
D gene: .; clone size: .; J gene: TRBJ2-7; V gene: TRBV13; CDR3 DNA: TGTGCCAGCAGCTCCAGATGGACGGATTCCTACGAGCAGTACTTC; CDR3 protein: CASSSRWTDSYEQYF
D gene: .; clone size: .; J gene: TRBJ1-1; V gene: TRBV11-2; CDR3 DNA: TGTGCCAGCAGCCCGCTGGGGAGAGGGGACACTGAAGCTTTCTTT; CDR3 protein: CASSPLGRGDTEAFF